This note documents a single TCR beta chain sequence. Its antigen is still unknown. Each donor's blood draw was roughly 9.8 milliliters of peripheral blood. This entry is derived from a study of blood T cells in healthy people across ages. Study-wide results and limits: Getting older went along with TCR beta diversity per million T cells dropping roughly linearly.

Trimming took off 2 bases at V and 2 bases at J, with 7 bases between the two ends. The CDR3 is 12 residues long. Germline assignment: CDR1 DFQATT and CDR2 SNEGSKA (reference sequence). PCR was performed a second time for roughly 7 to 12 cycles using a sample-barcoded 5' primer and a J-beta primer mix. TCRdb re-called the 5' RACE reads through MiXCR, storing one row per CDR3 protein. The sample comprises about a million distinct CDR3 sequences, just over 50% of which are singletons, and about 21% rests with the top ten. The source of this sequence is a woman aged 55-70 years in good health. V usage is TRBV20-1 and J usage is TRBJ2-7, with D tentatively TRBD1 (6 bases). The sequenced sample consisted of blood. The CDR3 spells CSARRQAYEQYF. The CDR3 bases are TGCAGTGCTAGACGACAGGCCTACGAGCAGTACTTC.